This T cell receptor beta chain emerged from a study of T cell changes during pregnancy in multiple sclerosis. TCRdb keeps only in-frame clones here, not all; method: immunoSEQ multiplex PCR. The sample shows roughly 89,000 clones, roughly 94% of them seen only once. Trimming cost V 3 bases and J 1 base, with 8 bases left between them. CDR3 length equals 15 residues. CDR1 SGHRS and CDR2 YFSETQ come from the germline V gene. The source material was peripheral blood, sampled after pregnancy. The sequence was collected from a female donor in good health, enrolled as a control in a pregnancy study. The V gene is TRBV5-1, the J gene TRBJ2-6, with D perhaps TRBD1 (6 bases). The CDR3 loop is CASSWTVSGANVLTF. The DNA for the CDR3 is TGCGCCAGCAGCTGGACAGTGTCTGGGGCCAACGTCCTGACTTTC.